Listed here are 25 T cell receptor beta chains from one sample, sequenced in a study of T-cell reconstitution after alpha-beta-depleted transplantation in children. Unique molecular identifiers were incorporated when the TCRbeta library was constructed. One entry per CDR3 protein, called by TCRdb with MiXCR from the PCR reads. The profile covers 200,000 or so distinct CDR3 sequences, with 5.5% to 7% appearing a single time and about 4.3% taken by the ten largest. The sample here was PBMCs, taken before TCRalphabeta/CD19-depleted stem cell transplant. The receptor source for this set is a girl in the first two years of life with combined immunodeficiency, due to receive a stem cell transplant.

The sample holds many counts of this clonotype. The V call is TRBV7-9, the J call TRBJ2-5, with unresolved D. V was cut by 5 bases and J by 0 bases, with 10 bases left in between. The CDR3 is 14 amino acids. Germline CDR1 reads SEHNR; CDR2 reads FQNEAQ (reference sequence). CDR3 in DNA: TGTGCCAGCAGCCCCACAGCGTACCAAGAGACCCAGTACTTC. It is translated as CASSPTAYQETQYF. Looking up the rest from reference TRBV7-9 and TRBJ2-5 gives the full variable domain: DTGVSQNPRHKITKRGQNVTFRCDPISEHNRLYWYRQTLGQGPEFLTYFQNEAQLEKSRLLSDRFSAERPKGSFSTLEIQRTEQGDSAMYLCASSPTAYQETQYFGPGTRLLVL.

This clonotype occurred many times. The V call is TRBV11-3, the J call TRBJ2-2; 12 bases map to TRBD2. After removal of 5 bases from V and 5 bases from J, the junction contained 6 bases not matched to a gene. Germline CDR1 reads SGHNT; CDR2 reads YENEEA. The CDR3 is 16 residues long. CDR3 loop: CASSGRTSGVTGELFF. Here the CDR3 DNA reads TGTGCCAGCAGCGGAAGGACTAGCGGGGTTACCGGGGAGCTGTTTTTT.

This clonotype was counted many times. The CDR3 bases are TGTGCCAGCACCCGGGGACAGGGGAATGCACCCCTCCACTTT. Translation gives CASTRGQGNAPLHF. V and J are TRBV6-2 or TRBV6-3 and TRBJ1-6, with TRBD1 matching over 10 bases. V lost 7 bases and J lost 11; bases outside the gene matches: 8. The CDR3 has 14 residues. CDR1 is MNHEY, CDR2 SVGEGT, per germline.

This clonotype occurred many times. The chain couples TRBV20-1 to TRBJ1-5; the D is unclear. This CDR3 is built from 18 residues. V lost 4 bases and J 0 bases, leaving 22 bases between the germline ends. Germline assignment: CDR1 DFQATT and CDR2 SNEGSKA (reference sequence). DNA of the CDR3: TGCAGTGCTAAAAGGTACGCTGGGCGCTACAATAGCAATCAGCCCCAGCATTTT. This gives the protein CSAKRYAGRYNSNQPQHF.

This chain joins TRBV20-1 and TRBJ2-7, with D tentatively TRBD1 or TRBD2 (5 bases each). Germline V gene data show CDR1 as DFQATT and CDR2 as SNEGSKA (reference sequence). The CDR3 totals 13 residues. V lost 4 bases and J 2 bases, leaving 12 bases between the germline ends. The CDR3 reads CSATRDGPYEQYF. The CDR3 DNA follows: TGCAGTGCTACCCGGGACGGACCCTACGAGCAGTACTTC.

This clonotype was seen ten or more times. This chain uses TRBV5-1 with TRBJ1-1, with D possibly TRBD1 on 5 matching bases. CDR1 is SGHRS, CDR2 YFSETQ, per germline. The CDR3 loop spans 14 amino acids. Between the trimmed V and J ends, which lost 3 bases and 7 bases, there was a span of 16 bases. The CDR3 loop is CASSWATADFEAFF. CDR3 DNA sequence: TGCGCCAGCAGCTGGGCGACAGCCGACTTTGAAGCTTTCTTT.

Concerning this clonotype: A much larger clone differs by one base, so this may be a read error. It is likely a read error, because the conserved phenylalanine at the end of the CDR3 is missing. This chain connects TRBV7-8 to TRBJ1-6; D is ambiguous. The germline V and J ends were trimmed by 5 bases and 4 bases, with 9 bases remaining between them. From germline, CDR1 is SGHVS and CDR2 FQNEAQ. The length of the CDR3 is 14 residues. The CDR3 nucleotides are TGTGCCAGCAGCGCGGTTCAATATAATTCACCCCTCCACTTA. It encodes CASSAVQYNSPLHL.

The chain combines TRBV30 with TRBJ1-2, with D uncertain. V was clipped by 3 bases and J by 1 base, with 15 bases between them. The CDR3 sequence is 15 residues long. Germline loops: CDR1 GTSNPN, CDR2 SVGIG (reference sequence). DNA of the CDR3: TGTGCCTGGAGCCACGAGGGTGGGGTTAACTATGGCTACACCTTC. Translating it yields CAWSHEGGVNYGYTF.

The chain recombines TRBV12-3 or TRBV12-4 with TRBJ2-7; the D gene is possibly TRBD1 (6 bases). The CDR3 length is 14 residues. Trimming shortened V by 3 bases and J by 5 bases, and 14 bases separated the two germline ends. The CDR3 protein is CASSFLQGPDEQYF. The CDR3, as DNA: TGTGCCAGCAGTTTTCTACAGGGTCCCGACGAGCAGTACTTC.

This clonotype came up many times. The DNA for the CDR3 is TGCAGTGCCCAACAGGTCGGATTGAACACTGAAGCTTTCTTT. Its protein product is CSAQQVGLNTEAFF. The rearrangement joins TRBV20-1 to TRBJ1-1; a possible D gene is TRBD1 (5 bases). V was cut by 6 bases and J by 0 bases, with 14 bases left in between. This CDR3 spans 14 amino acids. CDR1 DFQATT and CDR2 SNEGSKA come from the germline V gene (reference sequence).

In this sample, this clonotype turned up many times. V is TRBV27 and J is TRBJ2-1; possible D gene TRBD2, 6 bases. Between the trimmed V and J ends, which lost 3 bases and 2 bases, there was a span of 14 bases. The germline CDR1 and CDR2 sequences are MNHEY and SMNVEV (reference sequence). The CDR3 is 16 residues long. The CDR3 nucleotides read TGTGCCAGCAGTTTGTCAGGACTATCACCCTACAATGAGCAGTTCTTC. It translates to CASSLSGLSPYNEQFF.

This clonotype appeared many times. J is TRBJ2-1 and V is TRBV13; 10 bases align to TRBD2. With 4 bases clipped from V and 13 bases from J, the junction kept 13 bases outside the gene matches. This CDR3 has 15 amino acids. Germline-derived CDR1 and CDR2 are PRHDT and FYEKMQ (reference sequence). The CDR3 sequence: CASSWYSGRLELQFF. The CDR3 DNA sequence: TGTGCCAGCAGCTGGTATAGCGGGAGGCTAGAACTCCAGTTCTTC.

This clonotype was seen a few times. The chain has TRBV11-2 and TRBJ2-2, with TRBD2 matching 13 bases. J gave up 6 bases and V 5 bases, and 6 bases lay outside the gene matches. Looked up from germline, CDR1 is SGHAT and CDR2 is FQNNGV. This CDR3 is built from 16 residues. CDR3 coding DNA: TGTGCCAGCAGCCCCACTAGCGGGGGGGCCGCCGGGGAGCTGTTTTTT. Amino acids: CASSPTSGGAAGELFF. Based on the CDR3 plus reference TRBV11-2 and TRBJ2-2, the full variable domain is EAGVAQSPRYKIIEKRQSVAFWCNPISGHATLYWYQQILGQGPKLLIQFQNNGVVDDSQLPKDRFSAERLKGVDSTLKIQPAKLEDSAVYLCASSPTSGGAAGELFFGEGSRLTVL.

This clonotype was observed a handful of times. This rearrangement joins TRBV14 to TRBJ1-2; no clear D gene. Between the trimmed V and J ends, which lost 1 base and 3 bases, there was a span of 12 bases. Germline-derived CDR1 and CDR2 are SGHDN and FVKESK. This CDR3 has 15 amino acids. The DNA for the CDR3 is TGTGCCAGCAGCCAAGGGCAGTTGAGGGACTATGGCTACACCTTC. Protein: CASSQGQLRDYGYTF.

This sequence joins TRBV7-9 and TRBJ1-2; D possibly corresponds to TRBD1 (5 bases). In germline, CDR1 is SEHNR, CDR2 FQNEAQ (reference sequence). Trimming shortened V by 2 bases and J by 6 bases, and 7 bases separated the two germline ends. The CDR3 is 12 residues long. The CDR3 loop is CASSLQGDGYTF. The CDR3 nucleotides read TGTGCCAGCAGCTTACAGGGCGATGGCTACACCTTC.

This clonotype was recorded many times. CDR3 in amino acids: CASSFALGVGYTF. The CDR3 DNA reads as TGTGCCAGCAGCTTTGCGTTGGGGGTTGGCTACACCTTC. The V gene is TRBV7-6, the J gene TRBJ1-2; TRBD1 is a possible D gene (5 bases). This CDR3 has 13 amino acids. V gave up 3 bases and J gave up 7 bases, with 12 bases separating them. In germline, CDR1 is SGHVS, CDR2 FNYEAQ.

In its sample, this clonotype was seen many times. This chain uses TRBV12-3 or TRBV12-4 with TRBJ2-5, with D possibly being TRBD1 (7 bases). With 7 bases removed from V and 3 bases from J, the gap between germline ends came to 12 bases. CDR3 size: 13 residues. DNA for the CDR3: TGTGCCAGCACGGAGGGGGCAAAAGAGACCCAGTACTTC. Residues: CASTEGAKETQYF.

In its sample, this clonotype was seen many times. The rearrangement links TRBV29-1 to TRBJ2-1; the match to TRBD1 covers 7 bases. The CDR3 runs 15 residues. Germline V gene sequence: CDR1 SQVTM, CDR2 ANQGSEA. V trimming: 4 bases; J trimming: 7 bases; junction bases outside the gene matches: 13. Here the CDR3 reads CSVVAYGDSFNEQFF. CDR3 in DNA: TGCAGCGTTGTAGCGTATGGGGACAGTTTTAATGAGCAGTTCTTC.

There are many counts of this clonotype. The rearrangement joins TRBV12-3 or TRBV12-4 to TRBJ2-1, with D hard to call. The CDR3 loop spans 17 amino acids. Trimming pared 0 bases from V and 1 base from J, leaving 13 bases between. The CDR3 here is CASSLALRVGSYNEQFF. CDR3 nucleotides: TGTGCCAGCAGTTTAGCGCTTCGGGTAGGATCCTACAATGAGCAGTTCTTC.

This clonotype was counted many times. The genes are TRBV5-5 and TRBJ2-3, with D uncertain. Germline assignment: CDR1 SGHKS and CDR2 YYEKEE (reference sequence). The length of the CDR3 is 14 residues. The V end was cut by 0 bases, the J end by 6 bases, with 11 bases between. The CDR3 is CASSLEPFVDTQYF. The DNA of the CDR3 is TGTGCCAGCAGCTTGGAACCGTTCGTGGATACGCAGTATTTT.

In this sample, this clonotype turned up a few times. The rearrangement uses TRBV7-8 and TRBJ1-1; 7 nucleotides agree with TRBD1. V dropped 1 base and J dropped 6; count of bases not matched to a gene: 14. Germline V gives CDR1 SGHVS, CDR2 FQNEAQ. The CDR3 length is 17 residues. The CDR3 sequence is CASSLVYPGQITPEAFF. As DNA, the CDR3 is TGTGCCAGCAGCTTAGTTTATCCGGGACAGATAACACCTGAAGCTTTCTTT. Using reference TRBV7-8 and TRBJ1-1 for the parts outside the CDR3, the full variable domain is GAGVSQSPRYKVAKRGQDVALRCDPISGHVSLFWYQQALGQGPEFLTYFQNEAQLDKSGLPSDRFFAERPEGSVSTLKIQRTQQEDSAVYLCASSLVYPGQITPEAFFGQGTRLTVV.

This clonotype was seen many times. The chain carries TRBV20-1 and TRBJ2-7; TRBD2 matches 7 bases. The CDR3 runs to 13 residues. With V trimmed by 7 bases and J by 0 bases, 6 bases remained unmatched. Germline loops: CDR1 DFQATT, CDR2 SNEGSKA (reference sequence). CDR3 residues: CSVWPGGSYEQYF. CDR3 sequence (DNA): TGCAGTGTCTGGCCGGGAGGCTCCTACGAGCAGTACTTC.

This clonotype was picked up many times. The V call is TRBV11-2, the J call TRBJ2-3; no clear D gene. CDR3 size: 17 residues. CDR1 is SGHAT, CDR2 FQNNGV, per germline. Trimming shortened V by 0 bases and J by 2 bases, and 15 bases separated the two germline ends. DNA of the CDR3: TGTGCCAGCAGCTTAGACGGCCCTGGGTCAACCACAGATACGCAGTATTTT. It codes for CASSLDGPGSTTDTQYF.

This clonotype was seen repeatedly, ten times or more. The CDR3 coding sequence is TGTGCCAGCAGCGTTGCGACAAGCCTCCTGGACGAGCAGTACTTC. Translated: CASSVATSLLDEQYF. This sequence joins TRBV9 and TRBJ2-7; D gene ambiguous. The CDR3 length is 15 residues. V was pared by 2 bases and J by 5 bases, with 17 bases between. Germline V lookup: CDR1 SGDLS, CDR2 YYNGEE.

The table lists this clonotype with many counts. The rearrangement links TRBV11-2 to TRBJ2-3, with 9 bases identical to TRBD2. The V gene end was trimmed by 5 bases and the J gene end by 2 bases; junction bases not matched to a gene: 17. The CDR3 has 19 residues. Germline CDR1 is SGHAT and CDR2 is FQNNGV. The CDR3 DNA is TGTGCCAGCAGCCAGCCCGGGACTAGCCCCACTCCCCCCACAGATACGCAGTATTTT. Translation gives CASSQPGTSPTPPTDTQYF. Based on the CDR3 plus reference TRBV11-2 and TRBJ2-3, the full variable domain is EAGVAQSPRYKIIEKRQSVAFWCNPISGHATLYWYQQILGQGPKLLIQFQNNGVVDDSQLPKDRFSAERLKGVDSTLKIQPAKLEDSAVYLCASSQPGTSPTPPTDTQYFGPGTRLTVL.